Sequencing of this T cell receptor beta chain was carried out in a study of blood T cell repertoires in COVID-19. The overall study: Material from acute and convalescent COVID-19 was sourced from the United States, Italy and Spain. Sample material is recorded as cDNA or gDNA derived from T cells, B-cell-depleted T cells, or PBMCs.

This clone came up a few times. As processed by the authors: Estimated nucleated cell counts came from reference gene primer amplification. Generated by immunoSEQ multiplex PCR, the TCRdb table keeps only in-frame clones and is missing some. V and J calls and clone size are as listed in that table; D and trimming were resolved from the DNA. The sample holds approximately 210,000 clones, around 82% seen once. The V and J ends lost 1 base and 4 bases respectively, with 10 bases between them. This CDR3 contains 14 residues. CDR1 and CDR2 from the germline V gene are SQVTM and ANQGSEA. This TCR was recovered from a woman aged 40 to 50 with active or convalescent COVID-19. V and J are TRBV29-1 and TRBJ1-4; D might be TRBD1 (5 bases). Sequencing was performed on peripheral blood. This chain's CDR3 is CSVEGARGNEKLFF. The CDR3 DNA reads TGCAGCGTTGAAGGCGCAAGGGGTAATGAAAAACTGTTTTTT.